The 25 T cell receptor beta chains in this list originate from one sample, sequenced in a study of post-analysis software for immune sequencing data. Study-wide findings and caveats: Patients used a few TRBV segments, including TRBV5-6, TRBV5-1 and TRBV20-1, more often than controls.

TCR beta cDNA libraries had unique molecular identifiers. One entry per CDR3 protein, called by TCRdb with MiXCR from the PCR reads. The sample has fewer than 850,000 distinct CDR3 sequences; roughly 30% are singletons. These receptors have no known antigen. What was sequenced was blood. These TCRs come from a girl between 5 and 17 years old with multiple sclerosis.

This clonotype turned up a few times. The chain has TRBV2 and TRBJ2-1; D might be TRBD2 (5 bases). Deletions cut 7 bases from V and 3 bases from J, with 19 bases between. The CDR3 is 16 residues long. CDR1 and CDR2 (germline): SNHLY, FYNNEI. Written as DNA, the CDR3 is TGTGCCAGCAAGGCTTGGTTGGGAGCGGACTACAATGAGCAGTTCTTC. Protein: CASKAWLGADYNEQFF.

In this sample, this clonotype turned up a few times. This chain uses TRBV7-2 with TRBJ2-1; D is unclear. From germline, CDR1 is SGHTA and CDR2 FQGNSA. There are 13 residues in the CDR3. Trimming left V 1 base short and J 8 bases short, with 9 bases between. CDR3 bases: TGTGCCAGCAGCTTAGAGTATATCTATGAGCAGTTCTTC. Its protein product is CASSLEYIYEQFF. Supplemented by reference TRBV7-2 and TRBJ2-1, the full variable domain reads GAGVSQSPSNKVTEKGKDVELRCDPISGHTALYWYRQSLGQGLEFLIYFQGNSAPDKSGLPSDRFSAERTGGSVSTLTIQRTQQEDSAVYLCASSLEYIYEQFFGPGTRLTVL.

The chain uses TRBV5-1 and TRBJ1-1; possibly TRBD1 for D (5 bases). The V and J ends lost 4 bases and 2 bases respectively, with 15 bases between them. The length of the CDR3 is 15 residues. In germline, CDR1 is SGHRS, CDR2 YFSETQ. CDR3 DNA: TGCGCCAGCAGCCTCACCCAGGGTCGCAACACTGAAGCTTTCTTT. This translates into CASSLTQGRNTEAFF.

This clonotype was seen a few times. The V call is TRBV12-3 or TRBV12-4, the J call TRBJ1-2; D unclear. CDR3 length equals 13 residues. V dropped 3 bases and J dropped 8 bases, with 13 bases sitting between them. In nucleotides, the CDR3 is TGTGCCAGCAGTTTTAGGGCCTTTAACGGCTACACCTTC. As protein: CASSFRAFNGYTF.

The gene calls are TRBV28 and TRBJ1-2, with D unresolved. The V end lost 7 bases, the J end lost 3 bases, and 18 bases lay between the germline ends. Germline lookup yields CDR1 MDHEN and CDR2 SYDVKM. There are 15 residues in the CDR3. The CDR3 DNA is TGTGCCAGCATCGCGACGACACTGACCCACTATGGCTACACCTTC. Its protein product is CASIATTLTHYGYTF.

The V call is TRBV5-6, the J call TRBJ1-3; D may be TRBD1 (5 bases). CDR1 and CDR2 (germline): SGHDT, YYEEEE. The V gene lost 0 bases and the J gene lost 0 bases, with 10 bases spanning the gap. The CDR3 has 16 residues. CDR3 DNA: TGTGCCAGCAGCTTGGGACTGGGGCACTCTGGAAACACCATATATTTT. Translation: CASSLGLGHSGNTIYF.

This clonotype has just a few counts. The chain carries TRBV4-3 and TRBJ2-1; 7 bases align to TRBD2. The germline V gene has CDR1 LGHNA and CDR2 YSLEER. V lost 5 bases and J lost 7; bases outside the gene matches: 8. This CDR3 has 14 residues. CDR3 sequence: CASSRPGGPNEQFF. For the CDR3, the DNA is TGCGCCAGCAGCAGACCGGGAGGCCCAAATGAGCAGTTCTTC.

This clonotype was recorded a few times. This chain uses TRBV7-9 with TRBJ1-6; 11 bases fit TRBD1. The CDR3 is made up of 15 amino acids. V shed 5 bases, J shed 10 bases, and the junction held 7 bases outside the gene matches. Germline assignment: CDR1 SEHNR and CDR2 FQNEAQ (reference sequence). The CDR3 sequence: CASSARDRGKSPLHF. The CDR3 nucleotides read TGTGCCAGCAGCGCACGGGACAGGGGGAAGTCACCCCTCCACTTT. The full variable domain, in which reference TRBV7-9 and TRBJ1-6 provide the parts outside the CDR3, is DTGVSQNPRHKITKRGQNVTFRCDPISEHNRLYWYRQTLGQGPEFLTYFQNEAQLEKSRLLSDRFSAERPKGSFSTLEIQRTEQGDSAMYLCASSARDRGKSPLHFGNGTRLTVT.

V gene TRBV10-3 combines with J gene TRBJ2-1; TRBD2 agrees at 11 bases. V lost 0 bases to trimming and J lost 9 bases; unmatched junction nucleotides: 7. This CDR3 has 16 residues. The germline V gene encodes CDR1 ENHRY and CDR2 SYGVKD. The CDR3 DNA sequence: TGTGCCATCAGTGAGTCTAGCGGGAGGGGGTCGCCTGAGCAGTTCTTC. Translated: CAISESSGRGSPEQFF.

This clonotype has more than one count but fewer than ten. The rearrangement links TRBV10-1 to TRBJ2-4; D is uncertain. V was pared by 0 bases and J by 9 bases, with 12 bases between. Germline lookup yields CDR1 WNHNN and CDR2 SYGVQD (reference sequence). The CDR3 runs 14 residues. In DNA form, the CDR3 reads TGCGCCAGCAGTGAGTCGAACAGCGTTAGCATTCAGTACTTC. The encoded protein is CASSESNSVSIQYF.

The CDR3 loop reads CASSQAGTSGVNEQFF. In nucleotides, the CDR3 is TGTGCCAGCAGCCAAGCCGGGACTAGCGGGGTCAATGAGCAGTTCTTC. V is TRBV14 and J is TRBJ2-1; 13 bases match TRBD2. Germline V CDR1 and CDR2: SGHDN, FVKESK. The CDR3 length is 16 residues. The ends lost 1 base at V and 6 bases at J; junction bases unmatched: 3.

This clonotype was observed a handful of times. CDR3 protein: CSARDIQGVNYEQYF. DNA of the CDR3: TGCAGTGCTAGAGATATCCAGGGGGTAAACTACGAGCAGTACTTC. The genes are TRBV20-1 and TRBJ2-7, with 7 bases fitting TRBD1. The CDR3 totals 15 residues. The V gene end was trimmed by 0 bases and the J gene end by 3 bases; junction bases not matched to a gene: 8. Germline CDR1 and CDR2: DFQATT and SNEGSKA (reference sequence).

CDR3 nucleotides: TGTGCCAGCAGTTTAACGGATTCTCATAGGCAGTACTTC. Translating gives CASSLTDSHRQYF. The chain carries TRBV12-3 or TRBV12-4 and TRBJ2-7; unclear D gene. The V end lost 2 bases, the J end lost 9 bases, and 14 bases lay between the germline ends. The CDR3 is made up of 13 amino acids.

This clonotype was counted ten times or more. This chain links TRBV10-3 with TRBJ2-3; no reliable D call. Per germline, CDR1 ENHRY and CDR2 SYGVKD. Between the trimmed V and J ends, which lost 6 bases and 1 base, there was a span of 2 bases. The CDR3 totals 11 residues. CDR3 sequence: CAIRGTDTQYF. In DNA form, the CDR3 reads TGTGCCATCAGGGGCACAGATACGCAGTATTTT.

At least ten counts were recorded for this clonotype. The CDR3 coding sequence is TGTGCCAGCAGCGTCGGGACTAGCGGGAGGGCAGATACGCAGTATTTT. It specifies CASSVGTSGRADTQYF. The rearrangement links TRBV9 to TRBJ2-3; 16 bases line up with TRBD2. The germline CDR1 and CDR2 sequences are SGDLS and YYNGEE. The V segment lost 2 bases and the J segment 4 bases; nucleotides outside the gene matches: 1. The length of the CDR3 is 16 residues.

The genes are TRBV20-1 and TRBJ2-1; TRBD2 aligns across 13 bases. V shed 5 bases, J shed 5 bases, and the junction held 15 bases outside the gene matches. This CDR3 comprises 18 residues. The germline V gene encodes CDR1 DFQATT and CDR2 SNEGSKA (reference sequence). CDR3 nucleotide sequence: TGCAGTGCTGTCGCTTTACTAGCGGGGGGGCCTGGCCACAATGAGCAGTTCTTC. It yields the protein CSAVALLAGGPGHNEQFF.

This clonotype was observed at least ten times. The chain combines TRBV18 with TRBJ1-5; D is unclear. This CDR3 has 12 residues. The ends were cut back, 0 bases at V and 3 bases at J, with 0 bases in the middle. The germline gives CDR1 KGHSH, CDR2 LQKENI. The CDR3 nucleotides are TGTGCCAGCTCACCACCCAATCAGCCCCAGCATTTT. This encodes CASSPPNQPQHF.

This clonotype was observed a few times. The V and J genes are TRBV20-1 and TRBJ2-7; D is perhaps TRBD1 (5 bases). The V gene lost 0 bases and the J gene lost 2 bases, with 17 bases spanning the gap. The CDR3 is 16 residues long. Germline V gene sequence: CDR1 DFQATT, CDR2 SNEGSKA (reference sequence). The CDR3 protein is CSARDYGAPVTYEQYF. The CDR3 DNA reads as TGCAGTGCTAGAGATTATGGGGCCCCCGTAACCTACGAGCAGTACTTC.

V usage is TRBV28 and J usage is TRBJ1-2, with a possible D match to TRBD1 (6 bases). Trimming left V 1 base short and J 7 bases short, with 13 bases between. Germline V gives CDR1 MDHEN, CDR2 SYDVKM. CDR3 size: 14 residues. CDR3 amino acids: CASSLSWGRGGYTF. DNA of the CDR3: TGTGCCAGCAGTTTATCTTGGGGGCGCGGTGGCTACACCTTC.

The chain employs TRBV5-1 and TRBJ2-2; 7 nucleotides line up with TRBD1. CDR3 length: 16 amino acids. CDR1 is SGHRS and CDR2 is YFSETQ in the germline V gene. J was trimmed by 3 bases and V by 2 bases; bases with no gene match: 7. CDR3 in DNA: TGCGCCAGCAGCTTAGAGAACAGGGGAGACACCGGGGAGCTGTTTTTT. It yields the protein CASSLENRGDTGELFF.

This clonotype was counted between two and nine times. V gene TRBV5-1 combines with J gene TRBJ2-7, with D tentatively TRBD1 (5 bases). Germline V CDR1 and CDR2: SGHRS, YFSETQ. V was shortened by 4 bases and J by 2 bases, with 10 bases between the two germline ends. The CDR3 covers 13 residues. The CDR3 loop is CASSPDSAYEQYF. DNA of the CDR3: TGCGCCAGCAGCCCCGACAGCGCCTACGAGCAGTACTTC.

This sequence joins TRBV28 and TRBJ2-7; weak D call: TRBD2 (5 bases). The CDR3 is made up of 15 amino acids. Germline V gives CDR1 MDHEN, CDR2 SYDVKM. Trimming pared 3 bases from V and 3 bases from J, leaving 15 bases between. This CDR3 is CASSFRALRGYEQYF. Here the CDR3 DNA reads TGTGCCAGCAGTTTCCGGGCCCTACGGGGCTACGAGCAGTACTTC. The whole variable domain, remainder taken from reference TRBV28 and TRBJ2-7, is DVKVTQSSRYLVKRTGEKVFLECVQDMDHENMFWYRQDPGLGLRLIYFSYDVKMKEKGDIPEGYSVSREKKERFSLILESASTNQTSMYLCASSFRALRGYEQYFGPGTRLTVT.

This clonotype was seen only a few times. The chain employs TRBV4-3 and TRBJ2-7, with a weak D call TRBD1 (6 bases). Germline-derived CDR1 and CDR2 are LGHNA and YSLEER. The CDR3 consists of 15 residues. Trimming cost V 0 bases and J 5 bases, with 14 bases left between them. This chain's CDR3 is CASSQDLQGWNEQYF. Here the CDR3 DNA reads TGCGCCAGCAGCCAAGATCTCCAGGGGTGGAACGAGCAGTACTTC.

This clonotype was found many times. The chain uses TRBV6-5 and TRBJ2-3, with TRBD1 matching 8 bases. Germline CDR1 MNHEY, CDR2 SVGAGI. This CDR3 is built from 12 residues. V lost 5 bases, J lost 10 bases, and 5 bases stayed unmatched. The CDR3 DNA reads as TGTGCCAGCAGTACCGGACAGGGTGCGCAGTATTTT. Its translation is CASSTGQGAQYF.

The chain combines TRBV29-1 with TRBJ1-4; TRBD1 aligns across 9 bases. V trimming: 6 bases; J trimming: 5 bases; junction bases outside the gene matches: 4. The CDR3 length is 13 residues. Germline lookup yields CDR1 SQVTM and CDR2 ANQGSEA. CDR3 sequence: CSVTGQGNEKLFF. The CDR3 DNA reads as TGCAGCGTCACGGGACAGGGAAATGAAAAACTGTTTTTT.